Below, 30 T cell receptor beta chains from the same sample are listed, as sequenced in a study of blood T cell repertoires in COVID-19. Method: immunoSEQ multiplex PCR; TCRdb's copy keeps in-frame clones and lacks some. In the table there are 210,000 or so clones, 84% of which are singletons. Sequencing was carried out using peripheral blood. The receptors come from a woman older than 75 with active or convalescent COVID-19.

The rearrangement joins TRBV2 to TRBJ2-1, with a weak D call TRBD2 (6 bases). The germline V gene encodes CDR1 SNHLY and CDR2 FYNNEI. CDR3 length: 13 amino acids. V lost 4 bases to trimming and J lost 6 bases, with 10 bases between them. CDR3 loop: CASSAWEVNEQFF. The CDR3 DNA reads TGTGCCAGCAGTGCCTGGGAGGTCAATGAGCAGTTCTTC.

This clone has a handful of counts. This chain connects TRBV3-1 (or the pseudogene TRBV3-2) to TRBJ2-6, with 8 bases matching TRBD1. CDR1 is LGHDT and CDR2 is YNNKEL in the germline V gene (reference sequence). The CDR3 extends over 16 amino acids. V lost 5 bases, J lost 4 bases, and 7 bases stayed unmatched. The CDR3 loop reads CASSSQGALGANVLTF. CDR3 bases: TGTGCCAGCAGCTCCCAGGGGGCGCTCGGGGCCAACGTCCTGACTTTC.

This chain uses TRBV23-1 with TRBJ2-1; TRBD1 agrees at 9 bases. TRBV23-1 is noted as an ORF with a role that remains uncertain. The ends lost 0 bases at V and 6 bases at J; junction bases unmatched: 12. The CDR3 is 18 residues long. The CDR3 nucleotides are TGCGCCAGCAGTCAATCGAGCGGGACAGGGACCTATAGCAATGAGCAGTTCTTC. This codes for CASSQSSGTGTYSNEQFF.

Details on this clone: This sample also contains other DNA sequences that code for the same CDR3. This chain uses TRBV5-1 with TRBJ1-1; 8 nucleotides match TRBD1. The CDR3 has 14 amino acids. Per the germline V gene, CDR1 is SGHRS and CDR2 is YFSETQ. The junction had 0 bases not matched to a gene; V was cut back by 1 base and J by 1 base. This CDR3 is CASSLTGGNTEAFF. CDR3 DNA: TGCGCCAGCAGCTTGACAGGGGGGAACACTGAAGCTTTCTTT.

The chain carries TRBV18 and TRBJ1-3; D is perhaps TRBD1 (6 bases). CDR3 length equals 16 residues. V was trimmed by 0 bases and J by 4 bases, leaving 13 bases between them. From germline, CDR1 is KGHSH and CDR2 LQKENI. The CDR3 loop is CASSPPWTAGGNTIYF. The CDR3 DNA sequence: TGTGCCAGCTCACCACCTTGGACAGCGGGAGGAAACACCATATATTTT.

J is TRBJ2-3 and V is TRBV27; TRBD1 agrees at 9 bases. Germline V gene lookup returns CDR1 MNHEY and CDR2 SMNVEV (reference sequence). The ends lost 4 bases at V and 3 bases at J; junction bases unmatched: 5. There are 15 residues in the CDR3. CDR3 residues: CASSSKTGGTDTQYF. CDR3 nucleotide sequence: TGTGCCAGCAGTTCCAAGACAGGGGGAACAGATACGCAGTATTTT.

The chain joins TRBV7-3 to TRBJ2-2; D gene uncertain. Per germline, CDR1 SGHTA and CDR2 FQGTGA. V was trimmed by 0 bases and J by 1 base, leaving 9 bases between them. The CDR3 loop spans 16 amino acids. CDR3 amino acids: CASSLTRVENTGELFF. For the CDR3, the DNA is TGTGCCAGCAGCTTAACTCGGGTCGAGAACACCGGGGAGCTGTTTTTT.

The chain carries TRBV27 and TRBJ1-1; TRBD1 is a possible D gene (6 bases). V was shortened by 7 bases and J by 0 bases, with 12 bases between the two germline ends. The CDR3 loop spans 14 amino acids. Germline assignment: CDR1 MNHEY and CDR2 SMNVEV (reference sequence). The CDR3 loop is CASNPTGMNTEAFF. The CDR3 coding sequence is TGTGCCAGCAACCCGACAGGCATGAACACTGAAGCTTTCTTT.

The table lists this clone with a count of one. This chain uses TRBV9 with TRBJ1-3; maybe TRBD1 (6 bases). The CDR3 extends over 18 amino acids. CDR1 and CDR2 from the germline V gene are SGDLS and YYNGEE. Between the trimmed V and J ends, which lost 3 bases and 4 bases, there was a span of 23 bases. CDR3 in DNA: TGTGCCAGCAGCGAAAGCGTAGCTACAGGGCGAGCCGGAAACACCATATATTTT. This translates into CASSESVATGRAGNTIYF.

As for this clone: A read error is possible here, since a much larger clone lies one base away. This chain connects TRBV5-4 to TRBJ1-1, with unresolved D. This CDR3 is built from 14 residues. With 0 bases removed from V and 1 base from J, the gap between germline ends came to 7 bases. Germline loops: CDR1 SGHNT, CDR2 YYREEE (reference sequence). Here the CDR3 reads CASSLGAGNTEAFF. The CDR3 region has the DNA TGTGCCAGCAGCTTGGGGGCAGGGAACACTGAAGCTTTCTTT.

This chain uses TRBV19 with TRBJ1-2, with TRBD1 as a possible D gene (6 bases). V lost 4 bases to trimming and J lost 3 bases, with 12 bases between them. Germline assignment: CDR1 LNHDA and CDR2 SQIVND (reference sequence). This CDR3 has 14 amino acids. CDR3 sequence (DNA): TGTGCCAGTAGTAGGAGCAGGGGTTACTATGGCTACACCTTC. This encodes CASSRSRGYYGYTF.

This clone was detected once. This chain connects TRBV6-5 to TRBJ2-2; D is possibly TRBD1 (8 bases). V dropped 5 bases and J dropped 0 bases, with 10 bases sitting between them. The germline CDR1 and CDR2 sequences are MNHEY and SVGAGI. This CDR3 comprises 15 residues. The CDR3 loop is CASSTGGANTGELFF. The CDR3 nucleotides read TGTGCCAGCAGTACAGGGGGGGCGAACACCGGGGAGCTGTTTTTT.

J is TRBJ2-1 and V is TRBV10-3, with 11 bases matching TRBD2. This CDR3 is built from 15 residues. CDR1 and CDR2 from the germline V gene are ENHRY and SYGVKD. V shed 6 bases and J 6 bases; nucleotides not matched to a gene: 7. CDR3 sequence: CAISLLAGVSNEQFF. Here the CDR3 DNA reads TGTGCCATCAGCCTACTAGCGGGGGTGAGCAATGAGCAGTTCTTC.

The chain uses TRBV9 and TRBJ2-1; perhaps TRBD2 as D (5 bases). Between the trimmed V and J ends, which lost 0 bases and 4 bases, there was a span of 11 bases. The CDR3 length is 15 residues. Per germline, CDR1 SGDLS and CDR2 YYNGEE. CDR3 coding DNA: TGTGCCAGCAGCGTAGCTACGGAGGTGTACAATGAGCAGTTCTTC. Translation gives CASSVATEVYNEQFF.

The chain carries TRBV4-3 and TRBJ2-7, with 9 bases matching TRBD1. Trimming took 0 bases from V and 9 from J; bases not matched to a gene: 18. Germline loops: CDR1 LGHNA, CDR2 YSLEER. The CDR3 runs to 18 residues. CDR3 bases: TGCGCCAGCAGCCAAGAGCTAGGGTGGGACAGGGCAGCAAAGCGGCAGTACTTC. Protein: CASSQELGWDRAAKRQYF.

V is TRBV19 and J is TRBJ2-7; tentatively, D is TRBD2 (5 bases). The CDR3 has 13 residues. Germline values: CDR1 LNHDA, CDR2 SQIVND (reference sequence). Deletions cut 3 bases from V and 5 bases from J, with 11 bases between. The CDR3 region has the DNA TGTGCCAGTAGTATTTCGGGGTACCACGAGCAGTACTTC. Residues: CASSISGYHEQYF.

V and J are TRBV7-8 and TRBJ2-7; D gene ambiguous. Deletions cut 5 bases from V and 3 bases from J, with 14 bases between. The V gene's germline CDR1 is SGHVS and CDR2 FQNEAQ. The CDR3 covers 14 residues. The CDR3 DNA reads TGTGCCAGCAGCCCGGAGAAACACCACTACGAGCAGTACTTC. It yields the protein CASSPEKHHYEQYF.

The V call is TRBV3-1 (or the pseudogene TRBV3-2), the J call TRBJ2-1; D might be TRBD1 (6 bases). CDR1 LGHDT and CDR2 YNNKEL come from the germline V gene (reference sequence). V gave up 1 base and J gave up 2 bases, with 12 bases separating them. The CDR3 is 16 amino acids. The CDR3 bases are TGTGCCAGCAGCCAAGGTTACAGGGCCACCTACAATGAGCAGTTCTTC. Its translation: CASSQGYRATYNEQFF.

The chain couples TRBV7-2 to TRBJ2-1, with 11 positions matching TRBD2. V was pared by 5 bases and J by 9 bases, with 9 bases of the junction left unmatched. This CDR3 region has 15 residues. From germline, CDR1 is SGHTA and CDR2 FQGNSA. CDR3 sequence (DNA): TGTGCCAGCAGCCCACCCGGACTAGCGGGTTTTGAGCAGTTCTTC. Translated: CASSPPGLAGFEQFF.

V is TRBV3-1 (or the pseudogene TRBV3-2) and J is TRBJ1-3; D gene uncertain. The V gene lost 4 bases and the J gene lost 0 bases, with 7 bases spanning the gap. Germline CDR1 reads LGHDT; CDR2 reads YNNKEL (reference sequence). This CDR3 is built from 14 residues. CDR3 protein: CASSRYSSGNTIYF. The CDR3 region has the DNA TGTGCCAGCAGCCGTTATAGCTCTGGAAACACCATATATTTT.

This clone showed up just a few times. The CDR3 DNA follows: TGCGCCAGCAGCCAAGATCGGAGGGGAACCGAGACCCAGTACTTC. It is translated as CASSQDRRGTETQYF. The V call is TRBV4-3, the J call TRBJ2-5; a possible D gene is TRBD2 (6 bases). The V end was cut by 0 bases, the J end by 5 bases, with 13 bases between. There are 15 residues in the CDR3. The germline gives CDR1 LGHNA, CDR2 YSLEER.

In this sample, this clone turned up a few times. V gene TRBV11-1 combines with J gene TRBJ2-7, with TRBD1 identical over 8 bases. From germline, CDR1 is SGHAT and CDR2 FQDESV (reference sequence). Germline trimming cut 2 bases from V and 7 bases from J; bases unmatched to any gene: 4. The CDR3 extends over 13 amino acids. In DNA, the CDR3 is TGTGCCAGCAGCTTACAGGGGGCGCAAGAGCAGTACTTC. It translates to CASSLQGAQEQYF.

V usage is TRBV7-6 and J usage is TRBJ2-1; 11 bases are a match to TRBD2. From germline, CDR1 is SGHVS and CDR2 FNYEAQ. Trimming removed 4 bases from V and 6 bases from J; junction bases left unmatched: 8. CDR3 length: 16 residues. The DNA of the CDR3 is TGTGCCAGCAGCTCCCGTAGCGGGGGGGCCGGCAATGAGCAGTTCTTC. Translated: CASSSRSGGAGNEQFF.

The chain carries TRBV5-1 and TRBJ1-6, with D perhaps TRBD1 (6 bases). This CDR3 has 15 amino acids. The ends were cut back, 7 bases at V and 0 bases at J, with 11 bases in the middle. CDR1 SGHRS and CDR2 YFSETQ come from the germline V gene. The CDR3 DNA is TGCGCCAGCTCGGCAGGGGCCTCCTATAATTCACCCCTCCACTTT. It specifies CASSAGASYNSPLHF. Using reference TRBV5-1 and TRBJ1-6 for the parts outside the CDR3, the full variable domain is KAGVTQTPRYLIKTRGQQVTLSCSPISGHRSVSWYQQTPGQGLQFLFEYFSETQRNKGNFPGRFSGRQFSNSRSEMNVSTLELGDSALYLCASSAGASYNSPLHFGNGTRLTVT.

J is TRBJ2-2 and V is TRBV4-3, with 10 bases lining up with TRBD2. Germline CDR1 is LGHNA and CDR2 is YSLEER. The CDR3 is made up of 18 amino acids. The ends lost 4 bases at V and 0 bases at J; junction bases unmatched: 8. CDR3 in amino acids: CASSRGDSGGPNTGELFF. CDR3 DNA sequence: TGCGCCAGCAGCCGAGGGGATAGCGGGGGGCCGAACACCGGGGAGCTGTTTTTT.

The CDR3 sequence is CASSRQGTVNTGELFF. CDR3 coding DNA: TGTGCCAGCAGTAGACAGGGGACGGTGAACACCGGGGAGCTGTTTTTT. The V and J genes are TRBV6-2 or TRBV6-3 and TRBJ2-2, with TRBD1 matching over 8 bases. J gave up 1 base and V 5 bases, and 6 bases lay outside the gene matches. From germline, CDR1 is MNHEY and CDR2 SVGEGT. The CDR3 covers 16 residues.

The chain uses TRBV7-2 and TRBJ1-2; 7 bases map to TRBD1. Germline V gene sequence: CDR1 SGHTA, CDR2 FQGNSA. The CDR3 has 14 amino acids. V trimming: 1 base; J trimming: 5 bases; junction bases outside the gene matches: 4. The CDR3 is CASSLDRGMYGYTF. CDR3 nucleotides: TGTGCCAGCAGCTTAGACAGGGGAATGTATGGCTACACCTTC.

In DNA form, the CDR3 reads TGTGCCATCCACACAGGGTTGAGCACAGATACGCAGTATTTT. Its translation: CAIHTGLSTDTQYF. The gene calls are TRBV15 and TRBJ2-3; tentatively, D is TRBD1 (6 bases). This CDR3 spans 14 amino acids. Germline CDR1 LNHNV, CDR2 YYDKDF (reference sequence). V was shortened by 10 bases and J by 0 bases, with 14 bases between the two germline ends.

The rearrangement joins TRBV3-1 (or the pseudogene TRBV3-2) to TRBJ2-3; no firm D call. Germline CDR1 reads LGHDT; CDR2 reads YNNKEL (reference sequence). V was clipped by 7 bases and J by 3 bases, with 17 bases between them. This CDR3 spans 15 amino acids. CDR3 bases: TGTGCCAGCACCAAAGAACTCACGTTGACAGATACGCAGTATTTT. Residues: CASTKELTLTDTQYF.

The rearrangement links TRBV14 to TRBJ1-2; D gene uncertain. V was clipped by 4 bases and J by 4 bases, with 4 bases between them. The CDR3 sequence is 11 residues long. Germline assignment: CDR1 SGHDN and CDR2 FVKESK. CDR3 in amino acids: CASSLLYGYTF. The DNA of the CDR3 is TGTGCCAGCAGCCTACTCTATGGCTACACCTTC.